This entry describes one T cell receptor beta chain. Antigen specificity is unknown. This CDR3 spans 14 amino acids. CDR1 and CDR2 (germline): SGHNT, YYREEE (reference sequence). After removal of 3 bases from V and 5 bases from J, the junction contained 2 bases not matched to a gene. The data originate from a study of OX40 agonist ivuxolimab in advanced cancers. Study information: An agonistic anti-OX40 (CD134) antibody, ivuxolimab, was used to treat the patients. Partial responses were observed in three patients, of whom one had hepatocellular carcinoma and two had cutaneous melanoma. Regarding the study as a whole: The study found among the lowest clonal expansion in partial responders at 0.1-3.0 mg/kg. Averaging showed that CD8+ T cells had more expanded clones than CD4+ did.

Measured with immunoSEQ multiplex PCR; TCRdb has only the in-frame clones, and not every one. The sample carries approximately 58,000 clones, roughly nine tenths recorded once. The material sequenced was CD4+ or CD8+ T cells sorted from blood, taken in a trial of the OX40 agonist ivuxolimab. This sequence originates from an adult with an advanced solid tumor such as melanoma, head and neck, liver or kidney cancer. The J gene is TRBJ2-1, the V gene TRBV5-4, with 10 nucleotides matching TRBD2. CDR3 sequence (DNA): TGTGCCAGCAGCTCCGGACTAGCGGACAATGAGCAGTTCTTC. Amino acid sequence: CASSSGLADNEQFF. The full variable domain, rest sourced from reference TRBV5-4 and TRBJ2-1, is ETGVTQSPTHLIKTRGQQVTLRCSSQSGHNTVSWYQQALGQGPQFIFQYYREEENGRGNFPPRFSGLQFPNYSSELNVNALELDDSALYLCASSSGLADNEQFFGPGTRLTVL.